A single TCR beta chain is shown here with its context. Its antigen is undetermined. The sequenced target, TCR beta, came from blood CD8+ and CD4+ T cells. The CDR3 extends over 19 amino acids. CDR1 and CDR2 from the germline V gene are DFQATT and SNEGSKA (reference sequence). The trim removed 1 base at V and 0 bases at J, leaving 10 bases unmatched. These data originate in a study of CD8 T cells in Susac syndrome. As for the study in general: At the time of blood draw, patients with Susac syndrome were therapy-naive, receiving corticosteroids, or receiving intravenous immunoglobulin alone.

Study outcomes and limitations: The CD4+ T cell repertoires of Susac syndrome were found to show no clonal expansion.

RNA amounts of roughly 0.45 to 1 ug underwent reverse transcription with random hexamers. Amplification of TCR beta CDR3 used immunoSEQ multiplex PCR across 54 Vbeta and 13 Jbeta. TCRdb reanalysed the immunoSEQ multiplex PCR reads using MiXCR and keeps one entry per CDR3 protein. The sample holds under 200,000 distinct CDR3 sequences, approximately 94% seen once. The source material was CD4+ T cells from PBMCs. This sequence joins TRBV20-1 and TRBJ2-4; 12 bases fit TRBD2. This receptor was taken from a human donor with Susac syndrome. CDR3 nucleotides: TGCAGTGCTAGAGGACCGGGACTAGCGGGTTCACTAGCCAAAAACATTCAGTACTTC. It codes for CSARGPGLAGSLAKNIQYF.